This is a list of T cell receptor beta chains from one sample in a study of PD-1 blockade in classical Hodgkin lymphoma. Sequencing used immunoSEQ multiplex PCR; TCRdb keeps in-frame clones, though not all of them. The sample has about 97,000 clones, approximately 88% seen once; the top ten hold less than 15%. The specimen was peripheral blood mononuclear cells (PBMCs), collected at baseline. The receptors shown here come from a human donor with classical Hodgkin lymphoma. Each CDR3 is given without its conserved first and last residue. D genes are given only for firm matches.

cdr3_length j_call v_call d_call cdr3_aa
15 TRBJ2-5 TRBV11-3 NA ASSTGGWASGQETQY
13 TRBJ1-5 TRBV7-9 NA ASSSSAQGNQPQH
12 TRBJ2-1 TRBV29-1 TRBD2 SACTSGGVHEQF
10 TRBJ2-5 TRBV11-2 NA ASSLTLETQY
15 TRBJ2-1 TRBV7-9 TRBD2 ASSPPAFSGSFNEQF
14 TRBJ2-7 TRBV7-2 TRBD2 ASSLATSGTYYEQY
9 TRBJ2-3 TRBV7-2 NA ASSATDTQY
12 TRBJ2-5 TRBV6-5 NA ASRPEGGKETQY
11 TRBJ2-7 TRBV18 TRBD1 ASSGTGGDEQY
12 TRBJ2-3 TRBV13 TRBD1 ASSHRQGGDTQY
14 TRBJ2-1 TRBV7-8 NA ASSLAPGPSYNEQF
16 TRBJ2-7 TRBV13 TRBD2 ASSSWASGSRKPYEQY
12 TRBJ2-5 TRBV30 NA AWSVQGVVETQY
11 TRBJ2-5 TRBV5-1 TRBD2 ASTSGVGETQY
11 TRBJ2-1 TRBV11-3 NA ASSLSSYNEQF
14 TRBJ1-2 TRBV5-6 NA ASSRPFGAPNYGYT
14 TRBJ2-3 TRBV5-1 TRBD2 ASSLPLAGGTDTQY
13 TRBJ1-2 TRBV5-6 NA ASSPTPGQRGGYT
17 TRBJ2-6 TRBV7-2 TRBD1 ASSPRPGQGLAGANVLT
13 TRBJ2-3 TRBV5-6 NA ASSLVNRDTDTQY
13 TRBJ1-5 TRBV6-6 TRBD1 ASSPGDRENQPQH
13 TRBJ2-1 TRBV28 NA ASSLGQGTHNEQF
14 TRBJ1-5 TRBV19 TRBD1 ASSPRTGAGNQPQH
14 TRBJ1-5 TRBV5-6 NA ASSSLGELSNQPQH
15 TRBJ2-2 TRBV28 NA ASTRPRGRPNTGELF
14 TRBJ2-2 TRBV7-2 TRBD2 ASSSLGGGPPGELF
16 TRBJ2-6 TRBV12-5 NA ASGQGTAGQSRANVLT
16 TRBJ1-2 TRBV28 TRBD1 ASRSPGQGFPYNYGYT
13 TRBJ1-5 TRBV19 NA ASSISGVWDQPQH
14 TRBJ1-1 TRBV7-2 TRBD1 ASRTGTGGVRTEAF
9 TRBJ2-7 TRBV6-1 NA ASSPLYEQY
17 TRBJ2-2 TRBV2 TRBD2 ASSVFPGLAGGYTGELF
13 TRBJ2-7 TRBV5-5 TRBD2 ASSFRTSGYYEQY
10 TRBJ1-1 TRBV10-3 NA AISGGNTEAF
13 TRBJ2-3 TRBV28 NA ASRPQDSYTDTQY
12 TRBJ1-3 TRBV6-1 NA ASSVYPAGNTIY
11 TRBJ1-1 TRBV28 NA ASSFTARTEAF